This paragraph reports one T cell receptor (beta chain). Its specificity is unknown. The data were taken from a study of cytomegalovirus exposure and HLA in healthy donors. The V and J ends lost 5 bases and 0 bases respectively, with 10 bases between them. CDR1 is KGHSH, CDR2 LQKENI, per germline. The CDR3 sequence is 15 residues long. The PCR employed 60 Vbeta primers together with 13 Jbeta primers. The protocol was immunoSEQ multiplex PCR, while the TCRdb copy is restricted to in-frame clones and leaves out a portion. The table has approximately 110,000 clones, under 80% seen once. Study-wide results and limits: TCR beta V- and J-gene trimming was later associated with a missense DCLRE1C variant. There were a few CMV-associated chains whose specificity for CMV antigens was confirmed in vitro. Researchers had no immune exposure information except CMV serostatus available.

The clonotype was recovered from a woman in her thirties or forties in good health and CMV-seropositive. Sequencing used PBMCs. The chain combines TRBV18 with TRBJ1-4; maybe TRBD1 (6 bases). The CDR3 region has the DNA TGTGCCAGCTCAGGACAGCCCGCAACTAATGAAAAACTGTTTTTT. Amino acid sequence: CASSGQPATNEKLFF.